In its sample, the clone carrying this TCR beta chain was seen many times. This specimen comes from a study of patients and donors after allogeneic stem cell transplantation. TCRdb re-analysed the RT-PCR reads in MiXCR, keeping a single row per CDR3 protein. Of 400,000 to 450,000 distinct CDR3 sequences in the sample, around 16% were seen once. CDR1 and CDR2 from the germline V gene are LGHNA and YSLEER. V was pared by 4 bases and J by 4 bases, with 4 bases of the junction left unmatched. The CDR3 has 14 amino acids. The sequenced sample was blood, either unsorted or a sorted T cell fraction (not recorded which). The chain joins TRBV4-3 to TRBJ2-4, with TRBD1 matching over 7 bases. The origin of this receptor is a human donor who was either an allogeneic HSCT recipient or a stem cell or donor lymphocyte infusion donor (not recorded which). It is not recorded whose cells these are; they may come from a transplant donor. Here the CDR3 DNA reads TGCGCCAGCAGCCGAGGGACAGAAAAAAACATTCAGTACTTC. Translated, it gives CASSRGTEKNIQYF.